Listed below are T cell receptor beta chains from one sample, sequenced in a study of blood T cell repertoires in COVID-19. Libraries were prepared by immunoSEQ multiplex PCR; TCRdb keeps only in-frame clonotypes and omits some of them. This sample yields approximately 56,000 clones, of which around nine tenths are seen a single time; 9% belongs to the top ten. Source material: peripheral blood. Every receptor here comes from a man older than 75 with active or convalescent COVID-19. Each CDR3 is given with its conserved first and last residue. The order of the fields is V gene, clone size, J gene, D gene, CDR3 DNA, CDR3 protein. D genes are given only for firm matches. The size of a clone is reported for some rows only, either as once, few or many, or as a class for expanded clones.

>TRBV28|NA|TRBJ2-5|TRBD1
TGTGCCAGCAGCCGAGGGTACAGGGGCACCGTGGAGACCCAGTACTTC
CASSRGYRGTVETQYF
>TRBV7-2|NA|TRBJ1-6|NA
TGTGCCAGCAACGGAGACAGGTTAAGCTCCTATAATTCACCCCTCCACTTT
CASNGDRLSSYNSPLHF
>TRBV7-2|NA|TRBJ1-2|TRBD1
TGTGCCAGCAGCCCCGGACAGGGGCTGGGGGGCTACACCTTC
CASSPGQGLGGYTF
>TRBV10-2|NA|TRBJ1-2|NA
TGCGCCAGCAGTGACACAGACTATGGCTACACCTTC
CASSDTDYGYTF
>TRBV6-2/TRBV6-3|NA|TRBJ1-6|NA
TGTGCCAGCAGTTACACCGGAGGATATAATTCACCCCTCCACTTT
CASSYTGGYNSPLHF
>TRBV7-2|NA|TRBJ1-3|NA
TGTGCCAGCAGCCCCCAGGGTCCAAGGGCCGGAAACACCATATATTTT
CASSPQGPRAGNTIYF
>TRBV18|NA|TRBJ2-5|NA
TGTGCCAGCTCACCGGAGGGGGCGACCCAGTACTTC
CASSPEGATQYF
>TRBV5-5|NA|TRBJ2-7|TRBD1
TGTGCCAGCAGCTTGGCCGGACAGGGGGTTTACGAGCAGTACTTC
CASSLAGQGVYEQYF
>TRBV5-1|once|TRBJ2-7|TRBD1
TGCGCCAGCAGCTGGGGAGGGACAGGGCGCTACGAGCAGTACTTC
CASSWGGTGRYEQYF
>TRBV10-3|NA|TRBJ2-1|TRBD2
TGTGCCATCAGTGAGGGAGGGAGGGCCAGGGAGCAGTTCTTC
CAISEGGRAREQFF
>TRBV27|once|TRBJ2-2|TRBD2
TGTGCCAGCAGTGGGCTAGCGGGGGTCGCCGGGGAGCTGTTTTTT
CASSGLAGVAGELFF
>TRBV5-4|NA|TRBJ1-1|NA
TGTGCCAGCAGCCGCACCACGCCCCTGGGCGCTGAAGCTTTCTTT
CASSRTTPLGAEAFF
>TRBV6-2/TRBV6-3|NA|TRBJ2-7|NA
TGTGCCAGCAGCCGACCCCAGACAGGCTACGAGCAGTACTTC
CASSRPQTGYEQYF
>TRBV27|NA|TRBJ1-2|TRBD1
TGTGCCAGCAGTTGGGCAACGGGACAGGGGGCGGGCTATGGCTACACCTTC
CASSWATGQGAGYGYTF
>TRBV10-3|NA|TRBJ2-7|TRBD1
TGTGCCATCAGTGAGTCTGCAGGACAGGGGATTTCGTACGAGCAGTACTTC
CAISESAGQGISYEQYF
>TRBV4-3|NA|TRBJ1-4|NA
TGCGCCAGCAGCCTCAGGGAGGGGGAAAAACTGTTTTTT
CASSLREGEKLFF
>TRBV29-1|once|TRBJ2-3|NA
TGCAGCGTTGTCGGGATTCTAAGCACAGATACGCAGTATTTT
CSVVGILSTDTQYF
>TRBV7-9|NA|TRBJ1-2|NA
TGTGCCAGCACCCTTCTGGAGGGGAAAGCTAGCGTCTTC
CASTLLEGKASVF
>TRBV2|NA|TRBJ2-2|NA
TGTGCCAGCAGTGAAAGCGCGGCGGACACCGGGGAGCTGTTTTTT
CASSESAADTGELFF
>TRBV6-5|NA|TRBJ1-5|NA
TGTGCCAGCAGTACGACATATAGCAATCAGCCCCAGCATTTT
CASSTTYSNQPQHF
>TRBV5-6|NA|TRBJ2-3|TRBD2
TGTGCCAGCTTGGGGACTAGCGGCTACACAGATACGCAGTATTTT
CASLGTSGYTDTQYF